These T cell receptor beta chains were read from a single sample in a study of T-cell reconstitution after alpha-beta-depleted transplantation in children. MiXCR, applied by TCRdb to the PCR reads, yields one record per CDR3 protein. The sample lists just under 250,000 distinct CDR3 sequences, about a quarter occurring once. Material: PBMCs, obtained before TCRalphabeta/CD19-depleted stem cell transplant. The receptors were gathered from a girl aged 2 to 9 with Fanconi anemia, due to receive a stem cell transplant. The CDR3 runs from the conserved cysteine through the conserved F or W. The D gene is left open where the match is weak. Some rows have no size entry. The others give once, few or many, or a class for an expanded clone.

clone size	D gene	V gene	J gene	CDR3 DNA	CDR3 protein
.	.	TRBV7-3	TRBJ1-6	TGTGCCAGCAGCTTATTGGGGCCGGACCATTCACCCCTCCACTTT	CASSLLGPDHSPLHF
.	.	TRBV30	TRBJ1-2	TGTGCCTGGGGGCATCGGTACGGCTACACCTTC	CAWGHRYGYTF
.	TRBD1	TRBV6-1	TRBJ1-1	TGTGCCAGCAGCTGGGACATCAAACAGGGGACCATGAACACTGAAGCTTTCTTT	CASSWDIKQGTMNTEAFF
.	.	TRBV15	TRBJ2-5	TGTGCCACCCGGGGGCCGGGCCAAGAGACCCAGTACTTC	CATRGPGQETQYF
few	.	TRBV7-2	TRBJ2-3	TGTGCCAGCAGCTTAAGCTTGGATACGCAGTATTTT	CASSLSLDTQYF
many	TRBD2	TRBV4-2	TRBJ2-3	TGTGCCAGCAGCCAGCGGCCTAGCGGGAAACCCACAGATACGCAGTATTTT	CASSQRPSGKPTDTQYF
.	.	TRBV20-1	TRBJ2-7	TGCAGTGCTAGACCACAGGGCTACGAGCAGTACTTC	CSARPQGYEQYF
.	.	TRBV12-3/TRBV12-4	TRBJ2-2	TGTGCCAGCAGTCCTAGCGTCAACACCGGGGAGCTGTTTTTT	CASSPSVNTGELFF
many	.	TRBV29-1	TRBJ2-7	TGCAGCGTAGGAGGGGTGGGCTACGAGCAGTACTTC	CSVGGVGYEQYF
many	.	TRBV5-1	TRBJ2-7	TGCGCCAGCAGCTTGGCTTACAGATCCTACGAGCAGTACTTC	CASSLAYRSYEQYF
few	TRBD2	TRBV10-3	TRBJ2-1	TGTGCCATCAGTGAGTCTCCAGCGGGAGTTGACGAGCAGTTCTTC	CAISESPAGVDEQFF
few	TRBD1	TRBV18	TRBJ2-1	TGTGCCAGCTCACCACCGGGACAGGGACATGAGCAGTTCTTC	CASSPPGQGHEQFF
.	.	TRBV7-8	TRBJ2-5	TGTGCCAGCAGCTTAGGACAGACGGTGAGAGAGACCCAGTACTTC	CASSLGQTVRETQYF
many	TRBD1	TRBV29-1	TRBJ1-2	TGCAGCGCAGCGGACAGGGGGCGAGGCTACACCTTC	CSAADRGRGYTF
few	.	TRBV12-5	TRBJ1-1	TGCCCTTCCTACCCGGGACACTTGAACACTGAAGCTTTCTTT	CPSYPGHLNTEAFF
.	.	TRBV6-4	TRBJ1-5	TGTGCCAGCAGTGCGGGACATAGCAATCAGCCCCAGCATTTT	CASSAGHSNQPQHF
.	.	TRBV29-1	TRBJ2-7	TGCAGCGTTGAGTCGCCTTCGAGCTCCTACGAGCAGTACTTC	CSVESPSSSYEQYF
few	.	TRBV5-1	TRBJ2-1	TGCGCCAGCAGCTTCGAGGGAGGGGGGTACAATGAGCAGTTCTTC	CASSFEGGGYNEQFF
.	TRBD1	TRBV20-1	TRBJ2-7	TGCAGTGCTCACCGGGACAGGGCGTCCGAGCAGTACTTC	CSAHRDRASEQYF
.	.	TRBV21-1	TRBJ2-3	TGTGCCAGCAGCAACCCAAACGACACCAGCACAGATACGCAGTATTTT	CASSNPNDTSTDTQYF
many	.	TRBV27	TRBJ2-7	TGTGCCAGCCGCGCGGGACTCGAGGCCTACGAGCAGTACTTC	CASRAGLEAYEQYF
.	TRBD2	TRBV20-1	TRBJ2-7	TGCAGTGTTAGAAGGCGGGAGGGCGACGAGCAGTACTTC	CSVRRREGDEQYF
.	TRBD2	TRBV20-1	TRBJ2-2	TGCAGTGCTTTTGCTAGCGGGATTCCTACCGGGGAGCTGTTTTTT	CSAFASGIPTGELFF
many	.	TRBV6-2/TRBV6-3	TRBJ2-5	TGTGCCAGCAGTTACTCGACAGCTACAGAGACCCAGTACTTC	CASSYSTATETQYF
many	.	TRBV12-3/TRBV12-4	TRBJ2-1	TGTGCCAGCAGTTTTGGGGCCAACCCAGAGCAGTTCTTC	CASSFGANPEQFF
few	TRBD2	TRBV28	TRBJ2-3	TGTGCCAGCAGCCAACTAGCGGGGCTCACAGATACGCAGTATTTT	CASSQLAGLTDTQYF